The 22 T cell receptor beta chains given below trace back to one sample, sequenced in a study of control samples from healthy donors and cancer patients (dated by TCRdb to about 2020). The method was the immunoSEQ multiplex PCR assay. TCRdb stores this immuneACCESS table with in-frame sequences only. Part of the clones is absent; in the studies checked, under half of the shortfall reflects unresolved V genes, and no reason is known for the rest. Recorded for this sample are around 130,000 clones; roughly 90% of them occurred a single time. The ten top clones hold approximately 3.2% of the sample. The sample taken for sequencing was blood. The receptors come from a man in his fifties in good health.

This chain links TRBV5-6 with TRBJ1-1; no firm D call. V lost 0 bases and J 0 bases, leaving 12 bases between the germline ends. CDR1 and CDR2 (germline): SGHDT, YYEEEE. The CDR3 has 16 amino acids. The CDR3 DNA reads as TGTGCCAGCAGCTTGGCCAGGAGCCGACTGAACACTGAAGCTTTCTTT. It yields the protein CASSLARSRLNTEAFF.

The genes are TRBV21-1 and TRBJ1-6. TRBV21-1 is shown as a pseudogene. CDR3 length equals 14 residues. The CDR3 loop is CASSTEVRSSPLHF. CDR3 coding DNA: TGTGCCAGCAGCACAGAAGTGCGGAGTTCACCCCTCCACTTT.

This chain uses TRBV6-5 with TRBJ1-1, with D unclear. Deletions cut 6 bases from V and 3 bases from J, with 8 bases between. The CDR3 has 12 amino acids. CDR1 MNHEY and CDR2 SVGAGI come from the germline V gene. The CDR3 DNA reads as TGTGCCAGCAGCCCCCGGGACACTGAAGCTTTCTTT. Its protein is CASSPRDTEAFF.

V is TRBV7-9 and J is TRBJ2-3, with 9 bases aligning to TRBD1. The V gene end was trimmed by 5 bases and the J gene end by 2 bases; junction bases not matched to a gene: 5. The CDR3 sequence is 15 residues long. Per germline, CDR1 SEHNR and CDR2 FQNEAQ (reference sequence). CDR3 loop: CASSPGQGHTDTQYF. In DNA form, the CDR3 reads TGTGCCAGCAGCCCCGGACAGGGGCACACAGATACGCAGTATTTT.

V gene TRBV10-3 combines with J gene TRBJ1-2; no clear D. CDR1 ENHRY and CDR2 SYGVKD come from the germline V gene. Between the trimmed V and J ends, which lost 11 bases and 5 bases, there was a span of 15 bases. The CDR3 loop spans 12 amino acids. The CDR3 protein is CASGSEGYGYTF. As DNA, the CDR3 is TGTGCCTCTGGATCCGAGGGTTATGGCTACACCTTC.

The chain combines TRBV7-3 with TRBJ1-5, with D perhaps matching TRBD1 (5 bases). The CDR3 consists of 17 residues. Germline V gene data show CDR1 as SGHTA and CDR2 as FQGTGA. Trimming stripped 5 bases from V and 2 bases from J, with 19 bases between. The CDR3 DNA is TGTGCCAGCAGCGTTTACGGGCGGGGCCCGCGCAATCAGCCCCAGCATTTT. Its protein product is CASSVYGRGPRNQPQHF.

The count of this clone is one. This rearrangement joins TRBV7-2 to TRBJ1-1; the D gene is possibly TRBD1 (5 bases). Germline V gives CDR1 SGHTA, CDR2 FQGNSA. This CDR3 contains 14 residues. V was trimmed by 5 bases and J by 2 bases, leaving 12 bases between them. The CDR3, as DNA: TGTGCCAGCAGCCTGGGAGGGGCCAACACTGAAGCTTTCTTT. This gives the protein CASSLGGANTEAFF.

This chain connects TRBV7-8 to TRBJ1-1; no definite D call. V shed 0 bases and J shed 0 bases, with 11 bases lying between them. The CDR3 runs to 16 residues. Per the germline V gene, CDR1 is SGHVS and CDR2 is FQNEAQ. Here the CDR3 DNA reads TGTGCCAGCAGCTTAGCACGGGGAGGAGTGAACACTGAAGCTTTCTTT. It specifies CASSLARGGVNTEAFF.

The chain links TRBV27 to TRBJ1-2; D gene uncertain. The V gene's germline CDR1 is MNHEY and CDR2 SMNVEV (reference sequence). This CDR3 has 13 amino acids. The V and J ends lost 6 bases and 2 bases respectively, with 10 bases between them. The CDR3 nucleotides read TGTGCCAGCAGCCCTCCGGGAAACTATGGCTACACCTTC. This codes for CASSPPGNYGYTF.

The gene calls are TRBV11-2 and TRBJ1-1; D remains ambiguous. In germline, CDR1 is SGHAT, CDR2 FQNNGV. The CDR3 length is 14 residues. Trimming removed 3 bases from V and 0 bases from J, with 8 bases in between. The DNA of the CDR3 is TGTGCCAGCAGCTTGGCTCGGATGAACACTGAAGCTTTCTTT. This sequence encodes CASSLARMNTEAFF.

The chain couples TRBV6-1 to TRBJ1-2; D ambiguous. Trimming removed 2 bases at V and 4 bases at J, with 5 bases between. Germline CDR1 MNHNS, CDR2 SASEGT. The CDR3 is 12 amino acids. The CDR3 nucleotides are TGTGCCAGCAGTGAATGGCCCTATGGCTACACCTTC. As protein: CASSEWPYGYTF.

CDR3 sequence (DNA): TGTGCCAGCAGTGAAGCTAGCGGGGGTAGCACAGATACGCAGTATTTT. It specifies CASSEASGGSTDTQYF. The chain links TRBV6-1 to TRBJ2-3; 9 bases align to TRBD2. V was pared by 0 bases and J by 0 bases, with 1 base of the junction left unmatched. The CDR3 runs 16 residues. The germline CDR1 and CDR2 sequences are MNHNS and SASEGT.

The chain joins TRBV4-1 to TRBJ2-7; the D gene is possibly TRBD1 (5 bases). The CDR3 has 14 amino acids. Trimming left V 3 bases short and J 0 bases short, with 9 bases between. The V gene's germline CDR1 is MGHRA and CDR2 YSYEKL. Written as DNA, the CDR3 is TGCGCCAGCAGCCATAGACAGAGCTCCTACGAGCAGTACTTC. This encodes CASSHRQSSYEQYF.

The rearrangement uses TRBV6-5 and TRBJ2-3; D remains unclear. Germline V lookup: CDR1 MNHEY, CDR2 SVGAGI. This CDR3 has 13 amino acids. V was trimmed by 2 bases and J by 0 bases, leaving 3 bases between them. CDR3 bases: TGTGCCAGCAGTTACACTAGCACAGATACGCAGTATTTT. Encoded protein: CASSYTSTDTQYF.

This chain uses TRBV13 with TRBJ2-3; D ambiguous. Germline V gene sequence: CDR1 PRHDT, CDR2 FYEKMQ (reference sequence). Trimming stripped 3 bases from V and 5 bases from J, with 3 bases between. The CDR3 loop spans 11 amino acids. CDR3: CASSFKDTQYF. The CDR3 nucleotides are TGTGCCAGCAGCTTTAAAGATACGCAGTATTTT.

CDR3 protein: CASSQEGRYNSPLHF. In nucleotides, the CDR3 is TGTGCCAGCAGCCAAGAGGGACGGTATAATTCACCCCTCCACTTT. The V gene is TRBV3-1 (or the pseudogene TRBV3-2), the J gene TRBJ1-6, with D tentatively TRBD1 (5 bases). With 0 bases removed from V and 4 bases from J, the gap between germline ends came to 7 bases. Germline V CDR1 and CDR2: LGHDT, YNNKEL (reference sequence). This CDR3 has 15 residues.

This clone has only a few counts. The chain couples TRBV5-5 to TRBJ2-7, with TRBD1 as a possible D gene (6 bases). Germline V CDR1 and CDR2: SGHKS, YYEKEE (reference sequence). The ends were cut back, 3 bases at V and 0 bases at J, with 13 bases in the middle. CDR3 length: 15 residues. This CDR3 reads CASSSGQLSSYEQYF. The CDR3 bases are TGTGCCAGCAGCTCGGGACAACTGAGCTCCTACGAGCAGTACTTC. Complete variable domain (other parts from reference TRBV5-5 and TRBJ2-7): DAGVTQSPTHLIKTRGQQVTLRCSPISGHKSVSWYQQVLGQGPQFIFQYYEKEERGRGNFPDRFSARQFPNYSSELNVNALLLGDSALYLCASSSGQLSSYEQYFGPGTRLTVT.

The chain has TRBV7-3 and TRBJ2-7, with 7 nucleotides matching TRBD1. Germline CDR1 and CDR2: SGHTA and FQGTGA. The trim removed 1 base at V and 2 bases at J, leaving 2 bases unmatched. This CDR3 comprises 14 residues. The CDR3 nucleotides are TGTGCCAGCAGCTTAAATCAGGGGGCCTACGAGCAGTACTTC. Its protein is CASSLNQGAYEQYF.

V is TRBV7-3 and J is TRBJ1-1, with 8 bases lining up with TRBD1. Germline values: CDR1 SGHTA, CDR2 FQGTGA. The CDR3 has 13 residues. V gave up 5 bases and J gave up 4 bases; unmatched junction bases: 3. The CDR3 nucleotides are TGTGCCAGCAGCGCGGACAGGGTCACTGAAGCTTTCTTT. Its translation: CASSADRVTEAFF.

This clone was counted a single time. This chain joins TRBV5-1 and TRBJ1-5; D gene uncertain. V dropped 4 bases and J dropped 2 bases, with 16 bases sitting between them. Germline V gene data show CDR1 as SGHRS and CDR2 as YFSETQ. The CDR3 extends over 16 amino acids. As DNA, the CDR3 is TGCGCCAGCAGCCCTATAGAATGTCTCGGCAATCAGCCCCAGCATTTT. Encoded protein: CASSPIECLGNQPQHF.

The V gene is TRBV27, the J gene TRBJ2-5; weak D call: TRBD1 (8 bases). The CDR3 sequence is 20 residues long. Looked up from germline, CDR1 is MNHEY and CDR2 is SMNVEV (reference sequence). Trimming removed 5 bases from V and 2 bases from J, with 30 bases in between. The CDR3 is CASSMRSDREGGTRQETQYF. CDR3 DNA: TGTGCCAGCAGTATGCGATCGGACAGGGAGGGGGGGACCAGACAAGAGACCCAGTACTTC.

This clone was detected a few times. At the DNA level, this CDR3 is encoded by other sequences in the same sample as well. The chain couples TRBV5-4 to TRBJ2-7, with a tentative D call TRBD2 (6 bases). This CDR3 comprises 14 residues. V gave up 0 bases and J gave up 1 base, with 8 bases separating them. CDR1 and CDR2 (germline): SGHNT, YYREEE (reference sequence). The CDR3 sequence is CASSLVGGSYEQYF. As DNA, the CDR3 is TGTGCCAGCAGCTTGGTAGGAGGGTCCTACGAGCAGTACTTC.